This TCR beta chain was recovered during a study of shared clonotypes between healthy human individuals. Naive CD8 populations comprised CD45RO-negative cells positively selected for CCR7, excluding terminally differentiated effector memory CD45RA+ cells. Assay: immunoSEQ multiplex PCR; the TCRdb copy retains only in-frame clones and omits some. The sample holds approximately 590,000 clones, roughly 95% seen once. Trimming took 8 bases from V and 7 from J, leaving 9 bases between them. The CDR3 length is 11 residues. In germline, CDR1 is LNHDA, CDR2 SQIVND (reference sequence). The clonotype comes from a woman aged 25 to 45 in good health. The chain employs TRBV19 and TRBJ2-1; D gene uncertain. Sequencing was done on a sample of naive CD8+ T cells sorted from blood. The CDR3 spells CASRHYNEQFF. In DNA, the CDR3 is TGTGCCAGTCGTCATTATAATGAGCAGTTCTTC.